The subject of this entry is one TCR beta chain. Its antigen is still unknown. This CDR3 has 14 amino acids. Germline loops: CDR1 MGHDK, CDR2 SYGVNS. Trimming stripped 8 bases from V and 1 base from J, with 14 bases between. The data stem from a study of cytomegalovirus exposure and HLA in healthy donors. Study conclusions and caveats: Under in vitro conditions, three CMV-associated chains were confirmed as specific for CMV antigens. Among TCR beta chains, those listed as cytomegalovirus-associated numbered about 160.

TCRdb keeps only in-frame clones here, not all; method: immunoSEQ multiplex PCR. In the table there are about 160,000 clones, roughly 91% of which are singletons. The chain is built from TRBV25-1 and TRBJ1-1; D not certain. Sequencing was performed on PBMCs. The TCR was taken from a woman younger than 30 in good health and CMV-seropositive. In DNA, the CDR3 is TGTGCCAGCGCACGGCAGGCATCGAACACTGAAGCTTTCTTT. Translated, it gives CASARQASNTEAFF.